This record concerns one T cell receptor beta chain sequence. No antigen is known for it. Nothing much larger sits one base from this clone, and base qualities are not available. According to the study, the label for this sample's time point signals: week 11, during vaccination. Every vaccine dose consisted of 300 ug of a 20-mer mutant IDH1 peptide in Montanide, administered subcutaneously together with topical imiquimod. The donors had newly diagnosed IDH1-mutant astrocytomas of WHO grade 3 or 4 that showed loss of nuclear ATRX. The samples were drawn from NOA16, a multicentre, single-arm, open-label phase I trial in Germany that tested a mutant IDH1 peptide vaccine in humans for the first time. The DNeasy Blood and Tissue Kit was used to extract genomic DNA from EDTA blood for TCRB sequencing. The library came from the immunoSEQ multiplex PCR assay. Rearranged TCR beta chain sequences were amplified with the hsTCRB Kit following the manufacturer's protocol. TCRB libraries were sequenced on an Illumina MiSeq. In the source study's methods: The proprietary platform of the kit vendor was used for demultiplexing, trimming and gene mapping. As stored in TCRdb, this immuneACCESS dataset retains in-frame rearrangements with V and J assigned. A fraction of the clones does not appear; measured against another copy, unresolved V genes explain less than half of the discrepancy, and the remainder lacks a known reason. V, J and clone size were drawn from that table, and D and trimming were deduced from the DNA. In this sample the table shows tens of thousands of clones, around 90% of which occur a single time. The leading ten clones occupy about a fifth of the sample.

V has 3 bases trimmed and J has 1 base trimmed; junction bases matching no gene number 5. According to the germline V gene (reference sequence), CDR1 reads SGHNT and CDR2 reads YYREEE. The CDR3 measures 15 amino acids from cysteine to phenylalanine. Here the CDR3 DNA is all that survives: 45 bases in frame from base 1. This specimen belongs to a study of a mutant IDH1 vaccine in newly diagnosed glioma (dated by TCRdb to the early 2020s). Describing the broader study: Eight vaccinations were administered to patients in weeks 1, 3, 5, 7, 11, 15, 19 and 23, corresponding to visits V03 through V10. In the chemotherapy-containing groups, vaccination started alongside temozolomide cycles, whereas in patients who had radiotherapy alone it started 4-6 weeks after radiotherapy. Of the roughly 32 patients who were treated, around 60% were male and roughly 38% were female, and the mean age was around 40 years. Before enrollment, patients had received standard therapy of radiotherapy alone, temozolomide alone, or radiochemotherapy with temozolomide; most received the combination. Six visits were used for peripheral blood collection: V03 (baseline), V05, V07, V10, V12 and V13. For exploratory analyses, 25 to 30 treated patients had longitudinal TCRB deep sequencing done wherever samples were available. Beyond this particular receptor, the publication reports: Changes in the top peripheral T cell clonotypes picked up by TCRB sequencing did not appear to be linked to pseudoprogression. The authors noted that analyses of patient blood samples could not be reproduced because of sample limitations. Immune responses induced by the vaccine were seen in over 80% of patients across multiple MHC alleles. Selection of PBMC samples for TCRB deep sequencing was based on availability.

The V gene is TRBV5-4 and the J gene is TRBJ2-3; TRBD1 lines up with 7 middle nucleotides. This TCR came from a man aged 18 to 30 with glioma. Source: PBMCs, taken from a glioma patient whose treatment included an IDH1 peptide vaccine. The CDR3 corresponds to CASSSSQGGTDTQYF. At the DNA level, the sequence is TGTGCCAGCAGCTCGTCCCAGGGGGGCACAGATACGCAGTATTTT.